The 27 T cell receptor beta chains in this list originate from one sample, sequenced in a study of blood T cell repertoires in COVID-19. The assay was immunoSEQ multiplex PCR, and TCRdb's table has in-frame clones only and misses some. The repertoire holds 210,000 or so clones, with approximately 85% as singletons. The sequencing input was peripheral blood. These receptors were obtained from a woman aged 45 to 65 with active or convalescent COVID-19.

This sequence joins TRBV9 and TRBJ2-3, with D maybe TRBD2 (7 bases). There are 15 residues in the CDR3. Germline V lookup: CDR1 SGDLS, CDR2 YYNGEE. V lost 4 bases and J lost 2, with 14 bases in between. CDR3 residues: CASSLRGANTDTQYF. The CDR3 coding sequence is TGTGCCAGCAGCCTTCGGGGGGCGAACACAGATACGCAGTATTTT. Full variable domain (missing parts from reference TRBV9 and TRBJ2-3): DSGVTQTPKHLITATGQRVTLRCSPRSGDLSVYWYQQSLDQGLQFLIQYYNGEERAKGNILERFSAQQFPDLHSELNLSSLELGDSALYFCASSLRGANTDTQYFGPGTRLTVL.

The chain uses TRBV5-1 and TRBJ2-1, with 10 nucleotides matching TRBD2. Germline V lookup: CDR1 SGHRS, CDR2 YFSETQ. The CDR3 runs 15 residues. The trim removed 0 bases at V and 8 bases at J, leaving 5 bases unmatched. CDR3 bases: TGCGCCAGCAGCTTGGAACCTAGCGGGAGACATGAGCAGTTCTTC. Protein product: CASSLEPSGRHEQFF.

The V and J genes are TRBV6-6 and TRBJ2-1; 7 positions agree with TRBD1. Unmatched junction bases numbered 7, after V lost 6 bases and J lost 8 bases. Germline assignment: CDR1 MNHNY and CDR2 SVGAGI (reference sequence). This CDR3 comprises 13 residues. CDR3 coding DNA: TGTGCCAGCAGGGCGACAGGGCTAGATGAGCAGTTCTTC. Encoded protein: CASRATGLDEQFF.

The rearrangement uses TRBV11-2 and TRBJ2-5; TRBD2 agrees at 11 bases. The V gene end was trimmed by 5 bases and the J gene end by 5 bases; junction bases not matched to a gene: 13. This CDR3 is 17 amino acids long. Per germline, CDR1 SGHAT and CDR2 FQNNGV. The CDR3 region has the DNA TGTGCCAGCAGCGCCTGGGGGGCTAGCGGGGGGCTGGAGACCCAGTACTTC. Residues: CASSAWGASGGLETQYF.

The V call is TRBV7-9, the J call TRBJ2-4, with a possible D match to TRBD1 (6 bases). Germline V gene lookup returns CDR1 SEHNR and CDR2 FQNEAQ (reference sequence). The CDR3 length is 16 residues. Trimming removed 4 bases at V and 3 bases at J, with 16 bases between. The CDR3 bases are TGTGCCAGCAGCTCAACCTCCGGGACACGCAAAAACATTCAGTACTTC. Protein sequence: CASSSTSGTRKNIQYF. Looking up the rest from reference TRBV7-9 and TRBJ2-4 gives the full variable domain: DTGVSQNPRHKITKRGQNVTFRCDPISEHNRLYWYRQTLGQGPEFLTYFQNEAQLEKSRLLSDRFSAERPKGSFSTLEIQRTEQGDSAMYLCASSSTSGTRKNIQYFGAGTRLSVL.

The chain carries TRBV7-2 and TRBJ1-5, with D possibly TRBD1 on 5 matching bases. Germline V CDR1 and CDR2: SGHTA, FQGNSA. The ends were cut back, 1 base at V and 6 bases at J, with 10 bases in the middle. The CDR3 is 14 amino acids. CDR3 loop: CASSLGRGSQPQHF. The CDR3 region has the DNA TGTGCCAGCAGCTTAGGGCGGGGGAGTCAGCCCCAGCATTTT.

V and J are TRBV7-9 and TRBJ2-2; D is perhaps TRBD2 (6 bases). Trimming removed 4 bases from V and 6 bases from J, with 6 bases in between. The CDR3 covers 12 residues. Germline V gives CDR1 SEHNR, CDR2 FQNEAQ (reference sequence). The CDR3 sequence is CASSSGAGELFF. CDR3 DNA: TGTGCCAGCAGCTCGGGAGCCGGGGAGCTGTTTTTT.

This chain links TRBV2 with TRBJ2-2; a possible D gene is TRBD1 (6 bases). The CDR3 has 17 amino acids. V lost 3 bases and J lost 0, with 14 bases in between. Germline values: CDR1 SNHLY, CDR2 FYNNEI. CDR3 coding DNA: TGTGCCAGCAGTGAGGCCCGGGACACTGCGAACACCGGGGAGCTGTTTTTT. Protein sequence: CASSEARDTANTGELFF.

The DNA of the CDR3 is TGTGCCAGCAGTTTCCCCGAGGCCCGGAACCACTACGAGCAGTACTTC. Translating it yields CASSFPEARNHYEQYF. This rearrangement joins TRBV27 to TRBJ2-7, with D unresolved. Trimming shortened V by 3 bases and J by 3 bases, and 18 bases separated the two germline ends. Looked up from germline, CDR1 is MNHEY and CDR2 is SMNVEV (reference sequence). This CDR3 spans 16 amino acids.

The gene calls are TRBV2 and TRBJ2-5, with D perhaps matching TRBD1 (6 bases). This CDR3 spans 15 amino acids. Trimming left V 4 bases short and J 4 bases short, with 16 bases between. Germline CDR1 is SNHLY and CDR2 is FYNNEI. CDR3 amino acids: CASSGVGGLGETQYF. The CDR3 DNA is TGTGCCAGCAGTGGGGTAGGGGGTTTGGGAGAGACCCAGTACTTC.

The chain links TRBV9 to TRBJ2-7; D may be TRBD2 (5 bases). Germline V lookup: CDR1 SGDLS, CDR2 YYNGEE. With 4 bases removed from V and 0 bases from J, the gap between germline ends came to 17 bases. The CDR3 contains 16 residues. DNA for the CDR3: TGTGCCAGCAGCCCGCCCGGGCGCGGGCGCTCCTACGAGCAGTACTTC. It is translated as CASSPPGRGRSYEQYF.

The J gene is TRBJ2-1, the V gene TRBV24-1, with D unresolved. Germline V gene sequence: CDR1 KGHDR, CDR2 SFDVKD. The V end lost 1 base, the J end lost 0 bases, and 15 bases lay between the germline ends. CDR3 length: 18 residues. DNA of the CDR3: TGTGCCACCAGTGATTTTAAGAGAGCCCTGAGCTCCTACAATGAGCAGTTCTTC. It translates to CATSDFKRALSSYNEQFF.

This chain uses TRBV19 with TRBJ1-4, with D possibly TRBD1 on 6 matching bases. Trimming took 6 bases from V and 2 from J, leaving 10 bases between them. The CDR3 has 14 amino acids. Germline CDR1 LNHDA, CDR2 SQIVND (reference sequence). The CDR3 sequence: CASRSGETNEKLFF. Here the CDR3 DNA reads TGTGCCAGTAGATCAGGGGAGACTAATGAAAAACTGTTTTTT. Full variable domain (missing parts from reference TRBV19 and TRBJ1-4): DGGITQSPKYLFRKEGQNVTLSCEQNLNHDAMYWYRQDPGQGLRLIYYSQIVNDFQKGDIAEGYSVSREKKESFPLTVTSAQKNPTAFYLCASRSGETNEKLFFGSGTQLSVL.

This rearrangement joins TRBV27 to TRBJ1-1, with D possibly being TRBD1 (5 bases). The germline V gene encodes CDR1 MNHEY and CDR2 SMNVEV (reference sequence). The CDR3 loop spans 14 amino acids. V lost 3 bases to trimming and J lost 6 bases, with 14 bases between them. The CDR3 is CASSLGLNHAEAFF. The CDR3 DNA sequence: TGTGCCAGCAGTTTGGGACTGAATCACGCTGAAGCTTTCTTT.

CDR3 sequence reads: CASSLEGGRTGTSYNEQFF. The CDR3 DNA sequence: TGTGCCAGCAGCTTAGAGGGGGGGAGGACAGGGACTTCCTACAATGAGCAGTTCTTC. The chain carries TRBV11-2 and TRBJ2-1, with D possibly matching TRBD1 (8 bases). The V gene's germline CDR1 is SGHAT and CDR2 FQNNGV. The CDR3 is made up of 19 amino acids. V was trimmed by 0 bases and J by 1 base, leaving 19 bases between them.

The chain is built from TRBV6-1 and TRBJ2-1, with TRBD2 matching 9 bases. Germline-derived CDR1 and CDR2 are MNHNS and SASEGT. J lost 4 bases, V lost 2 bases, and 6 bases had no gene match. CDR3 length: 16 residues. The CDR3 DNA is TGTGCCAGCAGTGAATGGGAGCTAGCGGGGTACAATGAGCAGTTCTTC. Protein sequence: CASSEWELAGYNEQFF.

The chain combines TRBV15 with TRBJ2-2; TRBD1 matches 8 bases. The V gene end was trimmed by 1 base and the J gene end by 5 bases; junction bases not matched to a gene: 3. The CDR3 totals 15 residues. Germline V gene sequence: CDR1 LNHNV, CDR2 YYDKDF (reference sequence). CDR3 loop: CATSRAQGVTGELFF. The CDR3 DNA reads as TGTGCCACCAGCAGAGCACAGGGGGTAACCGGGGAGCTGTTTTTT.

This sequence joins TRBV24-1 and TRBJ2-1; 13 positions match TRBD2. CDR1 KGHDR and CDR2 SFDVKD come from the germline V gene. The CDR3 has 20 amino acids. V was pared by 4 bases and J by 4 bases, with 15 bases of the junction left unmatched. The CDR3 DNA reads as TGTGCCACCAGTGAAGCTACTAGCGGGAGGGCCGACCGTTTGTACAATGAGCAGTTCTTC. Protein sequence: CATSEATSGRADRLYNEQFF.

This clone was recorded only once. This chain joins TRBV6-5 and TRBJ1-2; D is undetermined. The CDR3 runs 12 residues. V shed 4 bases and J shed 5 bases, with 8 bases lying between them. The germline gives CDR1 MNHEY, CDR2 SVGAGI. CDR3 sequence: CASSSEPYGYTF. CDR3 in DNA: TGTGCCAGCAGTTCCGAGCCATATGGCTACACCTTC.

V and J are TRBV5-1 and TRBJ1-5; 10 nucleotides match TRBD1. V shed 2 bases, J shed 4 bases, and the junction held 9 bases outside the gene matches. Looked up from germline, CDR1 is SGHRS and CDR2 is YFSETQ. The CDR3 totals 17 residues. CDR3: CASSFRGWTGGNQPQHF. The CDR3 nucleotides are TGCGCCAGCAGCTTTAGGGGTTGGACAGGGGGAAATCAGCCCCAGCATTTT.

This chain connects TRBV7-2 to TRBJ2-5; D is uncertain. Germline V CDR1 and CDR2: SGHTA, FQGNSA. V shed 6 bases and J shed 4 bases, with 12 bases lying between them. This CDR3 has 13 amino acids. The CDR3, as DNA: TGTGCCAGCAGTCCCATTTTAGCAGAGACCCAGTACTTC. Protein sequence: CASSPILAETQYF.

The chain couples TRBV11-3 to TRBJ2-2, with TRBD1 as a possible D gene (5 bases). The CDR3 runs 14 residues. Germline V gene lookup returns CDR1 SGHNT and CDR2 YENEEA. V was clipped by 5 bases and J by 7 bases, with 14 bases between them. The CDR3 reads CASSMSGNYGELFF. CDR3 nucleotide sequence: TGTGCCAGCAGCATGTCAGGGAATTACGGGGAGCTGTTTTTT.

This chain connects TRBV27 to TRBJ1-1; the D is unclear. CDR3 length: 13 residues. CDR1 is MNHEY, CDR2 SMNVEV, per germline (reference sequence). Trimming pared 2 bases from V and 4 bases from J, leaving 8 bases between. The CDR3 here is CASSLGEGTEAFF. The CDR3 DNA is TGTGCCAGCAGTTTAGGGGAGGGCACTGAAGCTTTCTTT.

The V gene is TRBV11-3, the J gene TRBJ1-1; TRBD1 might be the D (6 bases). The CDR3 is 12 amino acids. CDR1 is SGHNT and CDR2 is YENEEA in the germline V gene. The V gene lost 6 bases and the J gene lost 6 bases, with 11 bases spanning the gap. The CDR3: CASSTGYSEAFF. The CDR3 DNA is TGTGCCAGCAGTACAGGGTACTCTGAAGCTTTCTTT. The complete variable domain, with remaining parts taken from reference TRBV11-3 and TRBJ1-1, reads EAGVVQSPRYKIIEKKQPVAFWCNPISGHNTLYWYLQNLGQGPELLIRYENEEAVDDSQLPKDRFSAERLKGVDSTLKIQPAELGDSAVYLCASSTGYSEAFFGQGTRLTVV.

The rearrangement uses TRBV9 and TRBJ1-2; possible D gene TRBD1, 5 bases. The length of the CDR3 is 16 residues. The germline V and J ends were trimmed by 2 bases and 2 bases, with 16 bases remaining between them. Germline CDR1 and CDR2: SGDLS and YYNGEE. This CDR3 reads CASSVSRGPLNYGYTF. The CDR3 DNA sequence: TGTGCCAGCAGCGTTTCGCGGGGACCTTTGAACTATGGCTACACCTTC.

The chain is built from TRBV19 and TRBJ2-5; 7 nucleotides line up with TRBD2. J was trimmed by 4 bases and V by 10 bases; bases with no gene match: 3. The CDR3 loop spans 11 amino acids. The germline V gene has CDR1 LNHDA and CDR2 SQIVND (reference sequence). The CDR3 loop is CATSGGETQYF. For the CDR3, the DNA is TGTGCCACCTCGGGAGGAGAGACCCAGTACTTC.

The chain couples TRBV18 to TRBJ1-3; TRBD1 agrees at 7 bases. Trimming took 4 bases from V and 4 from J; bases not matched to a gene: 4. The CDR3 has 14 amino acids. The germline V gene encodes CDR1 KGHSH and CDR2 LQKENI. For the CDR3, the DNA is TGTGCCAGCTCACGACAGGGAGCCGGAAACACCATATATTTT. The encoded protein is CASSRQGAGNTIYF.